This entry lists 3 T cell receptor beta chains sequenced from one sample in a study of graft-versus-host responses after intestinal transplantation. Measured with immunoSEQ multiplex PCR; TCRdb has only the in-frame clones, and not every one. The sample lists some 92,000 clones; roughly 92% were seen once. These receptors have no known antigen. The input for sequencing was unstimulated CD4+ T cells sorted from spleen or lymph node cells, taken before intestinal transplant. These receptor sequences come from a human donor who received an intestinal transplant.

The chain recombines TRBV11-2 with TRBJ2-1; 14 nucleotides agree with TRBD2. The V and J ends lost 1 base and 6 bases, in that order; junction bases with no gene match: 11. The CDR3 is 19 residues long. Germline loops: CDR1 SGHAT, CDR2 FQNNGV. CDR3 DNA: TGTGCCAGCAGCTTAGCGGTGAGACTAGCGGGAGGGCCATCCAATGAGCAGTTCTTC. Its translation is CASSLAVRLAGGPSNEQFF.

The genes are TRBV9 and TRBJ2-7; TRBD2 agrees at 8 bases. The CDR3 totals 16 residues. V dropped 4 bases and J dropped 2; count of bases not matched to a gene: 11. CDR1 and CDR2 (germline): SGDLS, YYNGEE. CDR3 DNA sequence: TGTGCCAGCAGCCCTAGCTCGGGAGGGGCAACCTACGAGCAGTACTTC. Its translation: CASSPSSGGATYEQYF.

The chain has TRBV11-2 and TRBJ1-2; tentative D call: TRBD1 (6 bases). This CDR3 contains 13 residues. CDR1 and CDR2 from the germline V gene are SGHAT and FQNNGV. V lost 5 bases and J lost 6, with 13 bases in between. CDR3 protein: CASSPTGMDGYTF. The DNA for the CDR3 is TGTGCCAGCAGCCCTACAGGGATGGATGGCTACACCTTC. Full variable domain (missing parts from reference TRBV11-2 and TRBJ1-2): EAGVAQSPRYKIIEKRQSVAFWCNPISGHATLYWYQQILGQGPKLLIQFQNNGVVDDSQLPKDRFSAERLKGVDSTLKIQPAKLEDSAVYLCASSPTGMDGYTFGSGTRLTVV.